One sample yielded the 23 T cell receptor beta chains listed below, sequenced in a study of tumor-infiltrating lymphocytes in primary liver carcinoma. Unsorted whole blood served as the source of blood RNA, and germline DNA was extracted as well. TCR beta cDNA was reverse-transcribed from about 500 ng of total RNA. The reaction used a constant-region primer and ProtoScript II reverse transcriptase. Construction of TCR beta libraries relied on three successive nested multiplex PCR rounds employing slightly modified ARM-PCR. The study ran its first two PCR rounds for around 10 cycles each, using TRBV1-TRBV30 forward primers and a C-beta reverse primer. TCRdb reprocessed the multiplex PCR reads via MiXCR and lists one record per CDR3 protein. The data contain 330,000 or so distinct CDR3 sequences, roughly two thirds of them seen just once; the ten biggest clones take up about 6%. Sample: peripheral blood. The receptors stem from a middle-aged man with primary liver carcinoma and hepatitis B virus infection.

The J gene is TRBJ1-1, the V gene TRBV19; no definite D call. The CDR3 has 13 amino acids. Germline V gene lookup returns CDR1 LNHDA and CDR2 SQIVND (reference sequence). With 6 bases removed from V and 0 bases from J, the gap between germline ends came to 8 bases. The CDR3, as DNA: TGTGCCAGTAGGGACCCGTTGAACACTGAAGCTTTCTTT. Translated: CASRDPLNTEAFF.

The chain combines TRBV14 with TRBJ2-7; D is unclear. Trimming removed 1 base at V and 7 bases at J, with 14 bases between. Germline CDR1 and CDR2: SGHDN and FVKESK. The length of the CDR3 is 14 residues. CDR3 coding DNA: TGTGCCAGCAGCCAAGCATCCAAAGAGGAAGAGCAGTACTTC. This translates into CASSQASKEEEQYF. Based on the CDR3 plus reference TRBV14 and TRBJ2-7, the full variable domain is EAGVTQFPSHSVIEKGQTVTLRCDPISGHDNLYWYRRVMGKEIKFLLHFVKESKQDESGMPNNRFLAERTGGTYSTLKVQPAELEDSGVYFCASSQASKEEEQYFGPGTRLTVT.

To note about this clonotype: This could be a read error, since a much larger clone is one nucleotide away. The CDR3 DNA reads TGTGCCAGCAGAATGAACAGGTTGAACACTGAAGCTTTCTTT. This sequence encodes CASRMNRLNTEAFF. The chain employs TRBV12-3 or TRBV12-4 and TRBJ1-1; weak D call: TRBD1 (5 bases). Trimming removed 6 bases at V and 0 bases at J, with 11 bases between. CDR3 size: 14 residues.

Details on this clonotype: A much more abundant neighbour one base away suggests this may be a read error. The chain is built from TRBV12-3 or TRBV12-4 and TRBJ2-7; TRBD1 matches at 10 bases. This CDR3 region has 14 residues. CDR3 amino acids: CVSRKGQGPVEQYF. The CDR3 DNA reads TGTGTCAGCCGTAAGGGACAGGGGCCCGTCGAGCAGTACTTC.

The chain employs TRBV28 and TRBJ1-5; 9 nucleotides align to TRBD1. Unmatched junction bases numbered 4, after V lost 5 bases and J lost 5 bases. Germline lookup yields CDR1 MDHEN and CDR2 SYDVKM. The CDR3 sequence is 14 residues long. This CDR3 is CASSRTGDHQPQHF. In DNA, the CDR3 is TGTGCCAGCAGTCGGACAGGGGACCATCAGCCCCAGCATTTT. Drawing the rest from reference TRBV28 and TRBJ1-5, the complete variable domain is DVKVTQSSRYLVKRTGEKVFLECVQDMDHENMFWYRQDPGLGLRLIYFSYDVKMKEKGDIPEGYSVSREKKERFSLILESASTNQTSMYLCASSRTGDHQPQHFGDGTRLSIL.

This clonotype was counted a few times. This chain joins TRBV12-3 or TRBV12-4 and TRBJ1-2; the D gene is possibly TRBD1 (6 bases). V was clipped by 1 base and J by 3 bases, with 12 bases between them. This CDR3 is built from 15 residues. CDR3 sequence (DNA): TGTGCCAGCAGTTTAGGGACAGTTGTATACTATGGCTACACCTTC. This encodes CASSLGTVVYYGYTF.

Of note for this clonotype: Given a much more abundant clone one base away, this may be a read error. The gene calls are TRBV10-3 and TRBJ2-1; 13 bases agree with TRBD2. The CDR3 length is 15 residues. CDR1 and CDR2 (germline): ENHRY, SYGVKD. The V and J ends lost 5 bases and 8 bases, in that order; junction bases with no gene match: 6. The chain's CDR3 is CAISSGTSGTDEQFF. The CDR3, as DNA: TGTGCCATCAGTTCCGGGACTAGCGGGACCGATGAGCAGTTCTTC.

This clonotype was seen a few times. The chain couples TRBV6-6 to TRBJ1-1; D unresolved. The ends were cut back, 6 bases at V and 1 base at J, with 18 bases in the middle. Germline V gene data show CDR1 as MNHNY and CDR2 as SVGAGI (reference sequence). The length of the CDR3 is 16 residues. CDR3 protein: CASREGSTVKNTEAFF. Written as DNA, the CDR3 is TGTGCCAGCAGAGAGGGATCCACGGTGAAGAACACTGAAGCTTTCTTT.

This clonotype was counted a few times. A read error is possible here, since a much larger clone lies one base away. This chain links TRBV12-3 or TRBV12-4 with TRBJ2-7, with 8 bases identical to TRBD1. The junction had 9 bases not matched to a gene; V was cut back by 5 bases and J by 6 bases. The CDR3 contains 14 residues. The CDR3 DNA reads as TGTGCCAGCAGTGCACAGGGGGGCCCCTGCGAGCAGTACTTC. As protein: CASSAQGGPCEQYF.

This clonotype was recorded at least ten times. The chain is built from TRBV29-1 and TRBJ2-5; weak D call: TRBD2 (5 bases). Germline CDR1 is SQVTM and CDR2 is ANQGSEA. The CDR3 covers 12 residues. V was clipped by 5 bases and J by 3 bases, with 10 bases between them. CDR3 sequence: CSVRGSEETQYF. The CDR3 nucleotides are TGCAGCGTTCGTGGGAGTGAAGAGACCCAGTACTTC.

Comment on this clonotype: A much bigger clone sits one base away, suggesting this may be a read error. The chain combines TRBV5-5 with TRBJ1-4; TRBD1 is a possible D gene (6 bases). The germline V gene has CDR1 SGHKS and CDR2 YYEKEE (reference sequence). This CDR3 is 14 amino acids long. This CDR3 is CAGSPGGPGEKLFF. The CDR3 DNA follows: TGTGCCGGCAGCCCCGGGGGCCCCGGTGAAAAACTGTTTTTT.

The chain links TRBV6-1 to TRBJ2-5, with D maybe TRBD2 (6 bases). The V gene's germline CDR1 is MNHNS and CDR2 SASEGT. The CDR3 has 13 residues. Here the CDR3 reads CVSSEGGVETQYF. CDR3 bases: TGTGTTAGCAGTGAAGGAGGGGTAGAGACCCAGTACTTC.

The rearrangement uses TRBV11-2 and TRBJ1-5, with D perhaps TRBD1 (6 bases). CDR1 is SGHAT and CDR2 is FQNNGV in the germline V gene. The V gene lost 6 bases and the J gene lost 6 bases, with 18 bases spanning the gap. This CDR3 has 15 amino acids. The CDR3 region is CASSIDGGGSQPQHF. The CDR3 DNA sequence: TGTGCCAGCAGTATAGATGGAGGGGGAAGTCAGCCCCAGCATTTT. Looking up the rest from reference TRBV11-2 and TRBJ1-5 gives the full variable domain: EAGVAQSPRYKIIEKRQSVAFWCNPISGHATLYWYQQILGQGPKLLIQFQNNGVVDDSQLPKDRFSAERLKGVDSTLKIQPAKLEDSAVYLCASSIDGGGSQPQHFGDGTRLSIL.

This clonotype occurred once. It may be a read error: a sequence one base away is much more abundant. The CDR3 loop reads CAGTPGGELFF. The CDR3, as DNA: TGTGCCGGCACCCCCGGGGGGGAGCTGTTTTTT. The chain has TRBV6-5 and TRBJ2-2; D not resolved. Germline V lookup: CDR1 MNHEY, CDR2 SVGAGI. The CDR3 length is 11 residues. V was trimmed by 11 bases and J by 8 bases, leaving 12 bases between them.

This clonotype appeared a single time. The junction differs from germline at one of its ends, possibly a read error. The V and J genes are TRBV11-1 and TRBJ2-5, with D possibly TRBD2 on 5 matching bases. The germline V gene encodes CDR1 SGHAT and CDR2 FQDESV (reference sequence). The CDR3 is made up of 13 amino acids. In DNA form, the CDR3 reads TGCGCCAGCGGCTTAGAGATCCAAGAGACCCAGTACTTC. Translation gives CASGLEIQETQYF.

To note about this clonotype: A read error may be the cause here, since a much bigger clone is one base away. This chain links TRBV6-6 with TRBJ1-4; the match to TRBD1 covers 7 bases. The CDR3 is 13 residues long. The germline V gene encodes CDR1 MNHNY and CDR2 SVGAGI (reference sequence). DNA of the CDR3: TGTGCGTCAAACGGACAGGCTGGGGAAAAACTGTCTTTT. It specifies CASNGQAGEKLSF.

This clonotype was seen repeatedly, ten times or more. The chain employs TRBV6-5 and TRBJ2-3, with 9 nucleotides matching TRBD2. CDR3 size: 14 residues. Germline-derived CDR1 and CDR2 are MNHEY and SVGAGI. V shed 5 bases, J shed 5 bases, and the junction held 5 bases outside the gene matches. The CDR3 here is CASSILAGEDTQYF. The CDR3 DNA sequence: TGTGCCAGCAGTATACTAGCGGGCGAAGATACGCAGTATTTT.

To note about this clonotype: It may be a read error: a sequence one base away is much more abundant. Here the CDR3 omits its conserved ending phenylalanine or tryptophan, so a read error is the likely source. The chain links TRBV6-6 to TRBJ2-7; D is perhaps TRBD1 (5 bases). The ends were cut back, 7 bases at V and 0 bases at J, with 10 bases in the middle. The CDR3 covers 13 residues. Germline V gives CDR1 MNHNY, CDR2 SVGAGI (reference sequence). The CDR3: CASTGFSSYEQYL. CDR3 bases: TGTGCCAGCACAGGGTTCAGCTCCTACGAGCAGTACCTC.

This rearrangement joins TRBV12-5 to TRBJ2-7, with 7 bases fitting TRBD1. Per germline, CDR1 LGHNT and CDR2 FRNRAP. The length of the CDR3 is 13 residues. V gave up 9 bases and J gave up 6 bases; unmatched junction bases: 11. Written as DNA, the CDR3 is TGTGCTAGAGAGACAGGGCCTACTATCGAGCAGTACTTC. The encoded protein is CARETGPTIEQYF. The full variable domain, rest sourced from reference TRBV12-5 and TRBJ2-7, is DARVTQTPRHKVTEMGQEVTMRCQPILGHNTVFWYRQTMMQGLELLAYFRNRAPLDDSGMPKDRFSAEMPDATLATLKIQPSEPRDSAVYFCARETGPTIEQYFGPGTRLTVT.

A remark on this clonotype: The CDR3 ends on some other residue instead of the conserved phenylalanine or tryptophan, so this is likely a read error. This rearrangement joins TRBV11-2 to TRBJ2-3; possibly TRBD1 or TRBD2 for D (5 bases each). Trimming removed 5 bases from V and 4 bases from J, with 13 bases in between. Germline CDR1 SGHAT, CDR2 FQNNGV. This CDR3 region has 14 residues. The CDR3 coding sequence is TGTGCCAGCAGCCTTTATGGGGGAGCAGATACGCAGTATTCT. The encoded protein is CASSLYGGADTQYS.

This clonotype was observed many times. The CDR3, as DNA: TGTGCCAGCGGCTACAATGAGCAGTTCTTC. It is translated as CASGYNEQFF. The J gene is TRBJ2-1, the V gene TRBV6-1; D is unclear. The germline V and J ends were trimmed by 8 bases and 3 bases, with 2 bases remaining between them. CDR3 length: 10 residues. Germline V gene sequence: CDR1 MNHNS, CDR2 SASEGT.

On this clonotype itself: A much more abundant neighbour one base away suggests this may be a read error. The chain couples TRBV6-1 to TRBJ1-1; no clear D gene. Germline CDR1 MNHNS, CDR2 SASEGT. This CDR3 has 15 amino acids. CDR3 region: CASSEYRVMNTEVFF. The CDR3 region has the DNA TGTGCCAGCAGTGAGTATAGGGTGATGAACACTGAAGTTTTCTTT.

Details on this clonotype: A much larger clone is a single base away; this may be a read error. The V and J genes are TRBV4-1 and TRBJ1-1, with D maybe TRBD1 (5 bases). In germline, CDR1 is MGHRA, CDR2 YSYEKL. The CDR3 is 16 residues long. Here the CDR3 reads CTSSQGVGAGSTEAFF. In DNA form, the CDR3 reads TGCACCAGCAGCCAAGGTGTAGGGGCTGGTAGCACTGAAGCTTTCTTT.